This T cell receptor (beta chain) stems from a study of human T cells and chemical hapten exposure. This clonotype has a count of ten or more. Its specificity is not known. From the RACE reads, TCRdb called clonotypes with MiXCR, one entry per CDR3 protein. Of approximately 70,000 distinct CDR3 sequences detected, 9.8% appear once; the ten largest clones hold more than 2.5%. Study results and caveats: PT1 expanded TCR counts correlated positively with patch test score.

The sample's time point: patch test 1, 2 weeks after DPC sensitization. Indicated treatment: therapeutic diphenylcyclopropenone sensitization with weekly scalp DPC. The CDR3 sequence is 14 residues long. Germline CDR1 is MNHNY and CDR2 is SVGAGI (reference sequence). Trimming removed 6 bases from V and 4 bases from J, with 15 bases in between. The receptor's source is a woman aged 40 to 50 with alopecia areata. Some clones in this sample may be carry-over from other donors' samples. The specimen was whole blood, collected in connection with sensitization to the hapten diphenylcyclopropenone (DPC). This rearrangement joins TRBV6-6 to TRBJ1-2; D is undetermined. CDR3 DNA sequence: TGTGCCAGCAGCACCACCCAGTCTTTCTATGGCTACACCTTC. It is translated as CASSTTQSFYGYTF.